One and the same sample provided the 26 T cell receptor beta chains below, sequenced in a study of radiotherapy plus CTLA-4 blockade in lung cancer. The assay was immunoSEQ multiplex PCR, and TCRdb's table has in-frame clones only and misses some. The sample includes some 66,000 clones, over 80% of them seen just once. The specimen was peripheral blood, collected from a patient treated with radiotherapy plus ipilimumab. Receptor source: a human donor with non-small cell lung cancer who had a partial response to radiotherapy plus ipilimumab.

This clone turned up a few times. This rearrangement joins TRBV28 to TRBJ1-1; a weak D match, TRBD1 (6 bases). The CDR3 runs to 13 residues. The ends were cut back, 7 bases at V and 3 bases at J, with 12 bases in the middle. CDR1 and CDR2 (germline): MDHEN, SYDVKM. The CDR3 nucleotides read TGTGCCAGCAAGGGGGACATGTACACTGAAGCTTTCTTT. The encoded protein is CASKGDMYTEAFF.

This clone was detected only a few times. This chain connects TRBV7-9 to TRBJ2-7, with D perhaps matching TRBD2 (6 bases). The length of the CDR3 is 14 residues. V was trimmed by 0 bases and J by 6 bases, leaving 12 bases between them. Germline lookup yields CDR1 SEHNR and CDR2 FQNEAQ (reference sequence). The chain's CDR3 is CASSLAEGPGEQYF. DNA of the CDR3: TGTGCCAGCAGCTTAGCGGAGGGGCCGGGCGAGCAGTACTTC.

The V and J genes are TRBV7-6 and TRBJ2-3; a possible D gene is TRBD2 (7 bases). Germline values: CDR1 SGHVS, CDR2 FNYEAQ. The CDR3 has 15 amino acids. V dropped 4 bases and J dropped 5 bases, with 16 bases sitting between them. The DNA for the CDR3 is TGTGCCAGCAGCTCACCGGGGGGCTCGGGAGATACGCAGTATTTT. Protein product: CASSSPGGSGDTQYF.

This clone has just one count. The V and J genes are TRBV19 and TRBJ1-1; 8 nucleotides line up with TRBD1. Germline CDR1 and CDR2: LNHDA and SQIVND (reference sequence). CDR3 length equals 18 residues. After removal of 9 bases from V and 1 base from J, the junction contained 19 bases not matched to a gene. This CDR3 is CASIKHSPQGARNTEAFF. The CDR3, as DNA: TGTGCCAGCATTAAGCATAGCCCCCAGGGGGCGCGGAACACTGAAGCTTTCTTT.

The chain employs TRBV5-1 and TRBJ2-3; D unclear. This CDR3 comprises 12 residues. The V gene lost 7 bases and the J gene lost 2 bases, with 8 bases spanning the gap. Germline V gene sequence: CDR1 SGHRS, CDR2 YFSETQ. Here the CDR3 reads CASRQDTDTQYF. CDR3 DNA sequence: TGCGCCAGCCGCCAGGACACAGATACGCAGTATTTT.

J is TRBJ2-2 and V is TRBV27, with 8 bases fitting TRBD1. J gave up 2 bases and V 7 bases, and 6 bases lay outside the gene matches. The CDR3 extends over 15 amino acids. The germline gives CDR1 MNHEY, CDR2 SMNVEV (reference sequence). The CDR3 nucleotides are TGTGCCAGCACCTCGACAGGGGTTAACACCGGGGAGCTGTTTTTT. Translation gives CASTSTGVNTGELFF.

The rearrangement uses TRBV5-1 and TRBJ1-2; D gene ambiguous. The CDR3 consists of 14 residues. Germline V gene sequence: CDR1 SGHRS, CDR2 YFSETQ. V gave up 0 bases and J gave up 8 bases, with 14 bases separating them. The CDR3 DNA follows: TGCGCCAGCAGCTTGGCGGCAGGCGAGGGAGGCTACACCTTC. This encodes CASSLAAGEGGYTF.

This clone was seen just once. The gene calls are TRBV14 and TRBJ2-6; 7 bases match TRBD1. Germline CDR1 is SGHDN and CDR2 is FVKESK. The CDR3 covers 16 residues. V was clipped by 2 bases and J by 10 bases; unmatched bases: 11. The CDR3 bases are TGTGCCAGCAGCCAACAAAGTGCCGGCAGGGGGAACGTCCTGACTTTC. This translates into CASSQQSAGRGNVLTF.

The chain is built from TRBV4-3 and TRBJ1-5, with D possibly matching TRBD1 (5 bases). The CDR3 is 16 residues long. V shed 0 bases and J shed 4 bases, with 13 bases lying between them. Germline V gene data show CDR1 as LGHNA and CDR2 as YSLEER. The DNA for the CDR3 is TGCGCCAGCAGCCAAGACGGGGGATTGGGGAATCAGCCCCAGCATTTT. Translated: CASSQDGGLGNQPQHF.

The chain couples TRBV5-1 to TRBJ2-7, with D maybe TRBD1 (5 bases). From germline, CDR1 is SGHRS and CDR2 YFSETQ. This CDR3 is built from 13 residues. Trimming cost V 4 bases and J 2 bases, with 10 bases left between them. DNA of the CDR3: TGCGCCAGCAGCGTGGCGACAGCCTACGAGCAGTACTTC. Translated, it gives CASSVATAYEQYF.

The chain combines TRBV19 with TRBJ1-1, with 9 nucleotides matching TRBD1. CDR1 and CDR2 (germline): LNHDA, SQIVND (reference sequence). Trimming took 5 bases from V and 6 from J; bases not matched to a gene: 10. CDR3 length equals 15 residues. Here the CDR3 DNA reads TGTGCCAGTAGTGGGAGGGACAGGGTCAAACCTGAAGCTTTCTTT. It is translated as CASSGRDRVKPEAFF.

The genes are TRBV11-2 and TRBJ2-5, with TRBD2 matching over 12 bases. Germline trimming cut 0 bases from V and 4 bases from J; bases unmatched to any gene: 6. CDR1 is SGHAT, CDR2 FQNNGV, per germline. The CDR3 is 17 amino acids. The DNA of the CDR3 is TGTGCCAGCAGCTTAGATATCTCGACTAGCGGGAGAGAGACCCAGTACTTC. As protein: CASSLDISTSGRETQYF.

The J gene is TRBJ2-3, the V gene TRBV19; 8 bases line up with TRBD1. The V and J ends lost 1 base and 5 bases, in that order; junction bases with no gene match: 2. The germline gives CDR1 LNHDA, CDR2 SQIVND (reference sequence). This CDR3 is 14 amino acids long. As DNA, the CDR3 is TGTGCCAGTAGTATAGGGACAGGGAGAGATACGCAGTATTTT. This gives the protein CASSIGTGRDTQYF.

The CDR3 sequence is CARGRGGETQYF. DNA of the CDR3: TGCGCCAGGGGTAGGGGAGGAGAGACCCAGTACTTC. The chain employs TRBV10-1 and TRBJ2-5, with D possibly being TRBD2 (6 bases). CDR3 length: 12 residues. The germline CDR1 and CDR2 sequences are WNHNN and SYGVQD (reference sequence). V shed 9 bases and J shed 4 bases, with 12 bases lying between them.

This chain uses TRBV30 with TRBJ2-3, with 7 bases that match TRBD1. CDR1 and CDR2 (germline): GTSNPN, SVGIG (reference sequence). The CDR3 is 14 amino acids. V shed 0 bases, J shed 1 base, and the junction held 1 base outside the gene matches. In nucleotides, the CDR3 is TGTGCCTGGAGTGTAACAGGGGGCACAGATACGCAGTATTTT. Translated: CAWSVTGGTDTQYF.

The gene calls are TRBV28 and TRBJ1-2; D is undetermined. Per the germline V gene, CDR1 is MDHEN and CDR2 is SYDVKM. This CDR3 contains 14 residues. The CDR3 is CANRGDGPNYGYTF. CDR3 nucleotide sequence: TGTGCGAATAGAGGAGACGGCCCTAACTATGGCTACACCTTC.

The CDR3 spells CASSEGSFFQGYTF. CDR3 DNA: TGCGCCAGCAGCGAGGGTTCTTTCTTTCAGGGCTACACCTTC. The V and J genes are TRBV5-1 and TRBJ1-2; D unresolved. CDR3 size: 14 residues. Germline values: CDR1 SGHRS, CDR2 YFSETQ. With 4 bases removed from V and 8 bases from J, the gap between germline ends came to 18 bases.

CDR3 region: CASSSDGGPGDTQYF. Written as DNA, the CDR3 is TGTGCCAGCAGCTCTGACGGGGGGCCGGGTGATACGCAGTATTTT. This chain connects TRBV9 to TRBJ2-3; TRBD2 is a possible D gene (7 bases). Trimming took off 4 bases at V and 6 bases at J, with 18 bases between the two ends. In germline, CDR1 is SGDLS, CDR2 YYNGEE. The CDR3 consists of 15 residues. The complete variable domain, with remaining parts taken from reference TRBV9 and TRBJ2-3, reads DSGVTQTPKHLITATGQRVTLRCSPRSGDLSVYWYQQSLDQGLQFLIQYYNGEERAKGNILERFSAQQFPDLHSELNLSSLELGDSALYFCASSSDGGPGDTQYFGPGTRLTVL.

The chain links TRBV27 to TRBJ2-5, with D perhaps TRBD1 (5 bases). The DNA matches TRBJ2-7 better at its end, which makes the J call doubtful. The CDR3 runs 15 residues. Germline CDR1 reads MNHEY; CDR2 reads SMNVEV (reference sequence). The DNA of the CDR3 is TGTGCCAGCAGTTTTTCTACGACAGATGCCTACGAGCAGTACTTC. The encoded protein is CASSFSTTDAYEQYF.

This clone was seen more than once but under ten times. The chain employs TRBV9 and TRBJ2-3; no clear D gene. The germline CDR1 and CDR2 sequences are SGDLS and YYNGEE. The CDR3 consists of 13 residues. Between the trimmed V and J ends, which lost 3 bases and 5 bases, there was a span of 10 bases. The CDR3 sequence is CASSGNPGDTQYF. The CDR3 bases are TGTGCCAGCAGCGGAAACCCCGGAGATACGCAGTATTTT.

This clone was counted once. This chain connects TRBV29-1 to TRBJ2-1, with D perhaps matching TRBD2 (6 bases). V shed 8 bases and J shed 4 bases, with 12 bases lying between them. The CDR3 has 12 residues. The V gene's germline CDR1 is SQVTM and CDR2 ANQGSEA. The CDR3 is CSSGGIYNEQFF. The CDR3 nucleotides are TGCAGCTCAGGAGGGATATACAATGAGCAGTTCTTC.

The rearrangement links TRBV5-1 to TRBJ1-3; no reliable D call. Germline values: CDR1 SGHRS, CDR2 YFSETQ. The CDR3 covers 14 residues. The ends were cut back, 2 bases at V and 0 bases at J, with 6 bases in the middle. Written as DNA, the CDR3 is TGCGCCAGCAGCTTAGAGAGCTCTGGAAACACCATATATTTT. Encoded protein: CASSLESSGNTIYF.

The table lists this clone with a few counts. The gene calls are TRBV6-1 and TRBJ1-1; D unresolved. CDR3 size: 12 residues. The germline gives CDR1 MNHNS, CDR2 SASEGT. The V end was cut by 5 bases, the J end by 3 bases, with 7 bases between. The DNA of the CDR3 is TGTGCCAGCAGTCGCCGGGACACTGAAGCTTTCTTT. It translates to CASSRRDTEAFF.

The chain joins TRBV18 to TRBJ1-2; the D gene is possibly TRBD1 (6 bases). Germline loops: CDR1 KGHSH, CDR2 LQKENI. V lost 3 bases to trimming and J lost 3 bases, with 11 bases between them. This CDR3 is 14 amino acids long. CDR3 sequence: CASSPRQDHYGYTF. The DNA for the CDR3 is TGTGCCAGCTCACCGAGACAGGACCACTATGGCTACACCTTC.

The chain combines TRBV7-6 with TRBJ1-3; 7 bases map to TRBD1. CDR3 size: 17 residues. Per the germline V gene, CDR1 is SGHVS and CDR2 is FNYEAQ. With V trimmed by 1 base and J by 2 bases, 8 bases remained unmatched. The CDR3 region is CASSLVRAGTAGNTIYF. CDR3 in DNA: TGTGCCAGCAGCTTAGTAAGGGCCGGGACAGCTGGAAACACCATATATTTT.

The rearrangement links TRBV6-9 to TRBJ1-1; D ambiguous. From germline, CDR1 is MNHGY and CDR2 SVAAGI. The V gene lost 10 bases and the J gene lost 2 bases, with 14 bases spanning the gap. This CDR3 spans 13 amino acids. The CDR3: CANPLELNTEAFF. The CDR3 nucleotides are TGTGCCAACCCCCTGGAGCTTAACACTGAAGCTTTCTTT.